This TCR beta chain was identified during a study of T cell clones after liver transplantation. Study overall: In this trial, immunosuppression withdrawal was attempted within 2 years of liver transplant. Post-transplant blood was tracked for graft-donor-reactive T cell clones identified in a pre-transplant mixed lymphocyte reaction. HCV positivity affected three of eight recipients; the rest lacked autoimmune or viral indications.

Study-wide results and limits: Circulating graft-donor-reactive CD4 TCRbeta sequences fell significantly post-transplant in most of the 8 subjects.

The method was immunoSEQ multiplex PCR; TCRdb's version includes in-frame clones alone and lacks a portion of them. The sample records over 55,000 clones, 70% being singletons. V was cut by 0 bases and J by 4 bases, with 13 bases left in between. CDR1 SGHTA and CDR2 FQGNSA come from the germline V gene. The CDR3 covers 15 residues. As regards this clone: Its target is unknown.

This TCR was recovered from a human patient who received a liver transplant. Some T cells may have originated in the graft donor. Sample: CD4+ T cells from blood, taken at the approximately 16-month timepoint. V gene TRBV7-2 combines with J gene TRBJ2-7, with a tentative D call TRBD2 (7 bases). CDR3 protein: CASSLALGGQYEQYF. CDR3 DNA sequence: TGTGCCAGCAGCTTAGCGCTCGGGGGGCAGTACGAGCAGTACTTC. Based on the CDR3 plus reference TRBV7-2 and TRBJ2-7, the full variable domain is GAGVSQSPSNKVTEKGKDVELRCDPISGHTALYWYRQSLGQGLEFLIYFQGNSAPDKSGLPSDRFSAERTGGSVSTLTIQRTQQEDSAVYLCASSLALGGQYEQYFGPGTRLTVT.